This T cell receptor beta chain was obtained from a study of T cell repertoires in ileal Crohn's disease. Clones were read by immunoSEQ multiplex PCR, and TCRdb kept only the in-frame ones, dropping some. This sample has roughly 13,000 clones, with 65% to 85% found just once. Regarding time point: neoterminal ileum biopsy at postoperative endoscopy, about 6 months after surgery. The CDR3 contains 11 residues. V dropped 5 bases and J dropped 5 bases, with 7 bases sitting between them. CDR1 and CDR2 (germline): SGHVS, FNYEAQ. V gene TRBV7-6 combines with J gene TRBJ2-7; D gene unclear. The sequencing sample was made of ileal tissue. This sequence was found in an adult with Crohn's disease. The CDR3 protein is CASSPANEQYF. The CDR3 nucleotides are TGTGCCAGCAGCCCTGCGAACGAGCAGTACTTC. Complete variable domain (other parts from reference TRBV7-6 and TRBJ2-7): GAGVSQSPRYKVTKRGQDVALRCDPISGHVSLYWYRQALGQGPEFLTYFNYEAQQDKSGLPNDRFSAERPEGSISTLTIQRTEQRDSAMYRCASSPANEQYFGPGTRLTVT.